One and the same sample provided the 4 T cell receptor beta chains below, sequenced in a study of response to subunit inactivated influenza vaccine. TCRdb called the RT-PCR reads again in MiXCR, with one record for every CDR3 protein. The data hold around 850,000 distinct CDR3 sequences, with roughly 20% observed a single time. The sample here was PBMCs from blood, taken about 5 days after vaccination. Receptor source: a man aged 50 to 59 who received an inactivated influenza vaccine.

The chain is built from TRBV7-2 and TRBJ1-2, with 9 bases that match TRBD1. The CDR3 consists of 14 residues. Germline V gives CDR1 SGHTA, CDR2 FQGNSA. After removal of 1 base from V and 9 bases from J, the junction contained 6 bases not matched to a gene. In DNA form, the CDR3 reads TGTGCCAGCAGCTTAGGAGGGACAGGGTATAGCTACACCTTC. It codes for CASSLGGTGYSYTF. Together with reference TRBV7-2 and TRBJ1-2, the CDR3 gives the full variable domain: GAGVSQSPSNKVTEKGKDVELRCDPISGHTALYWYRQSLGQGLEFLIYFQGNSAPDKSGLPSDRFSAERTGGSVSTLTIQRTQQEDSAVYLCASSLGGTGYSYTFGSGTRLTVV.

This clonotype came up once. The chain recombines TRBV5-1 with TRBJ2-1; tentatively, D is TRBD2 (6 bases). V lost 1 base and J 4 bases, leaving 15 bases between the germline ends. The CDR3 spans 16 residues. CDR1 SGHRS and CDR2 YFSETQ come from the germline V gene. For the CDR3, the DNA is TGCGCCAGCAGCTTGAGTGCCGGGAGCATTTACAATGAGCAGTTCTTC. This encodes CASSLSAGSIYNEQFF.

In its sample, this clonotype was seen many times. The chain employs TRBV10-3 and TRBJ1-1; D is possibly TRBD1 (6 bases). Germline V CDR1 and CDR2: ENHRY, SYGVKD. There are 16 residues in the CDR3. The V end was cut by 3 bases, the J end by 1 base, with 15 bases between. CDR3 amino acids: CAISDPQGRGNTEAFF. The CDR3 DNA reads TGTGCCATCAGTGACCCACAGGGCCGGGGGAACACTGAAGCTTTCTTT.

The gene calls are TRBV12-3 or TRBV12-4 and TRBJ2-1; D gene unclear. The CDR3 has 14 residues. The V end lost 0 bases, the J end lost 5 bases, and 8 bases lay between the germline ends. CDR3 loop: CASSLASLNNEQFF. The CDR3 nucleotides are TGTGCCAGCAGTTTAGCCAGCCTAAACAATGAGCAGTTCTTC.